This TCR beta chain was retrieved from a study of shared clonotypes between healthy human individuals. Study in general: Each donor's CD8 memory used one plate, CD8 naive two, each CD4 subset three.

With 2 bases removed from V and 1 base from J, the gap between germline ends came to 9 bases. Germline V gives CDR1 MNHNY, CDR2 SVGAGI (reference sequence). The CDR3 contains 15 residues. TCRdb's copy holds only in-frame clones and misses some; the assay was immunoSEQ multiplex PCR. Of about 2.4 million clones listed, 80% to 95% were seen once; the top ten hold around 0.37%. Into CD45RA+ naive and CD45RA-negative memory subsets, the CD4+ cells were split. The V and J genes are TRBV6-6 and TRBJ1-5, with no clear D. Sample: naive CD4+ T cells from PBMCs. The sample's subset: CD45RA+ positively selected. The source is a man aged 18-30 years in good health. Some clones in this sample may be carry-over from other donors' samples. CDR3 in DNA: TGTGCCAGCAGTTACGGGAGGTTGAGCAATCAGCCCCAGCATTTT. Protein sequence: CASSYGRLSNQPQHF.